This TCR beta chain was recorded in a study of blood T cell repertoires in COVID-19. Study as a whole: Collection of acute and convalescent COVID-19 samples took place in the United States, Italy and Spain. From T cells, B-cell-depleted T cells, or PBMCs came the material, which was cDNA or gDNA.

Original handling: From reference gene primer amplification, estimates of nucleated cell counts were derived. Sequenced by immunoSEQ multiplex PCR; TCRdb stores in-frame clones only, minus some. For V, J and clone size, that table is used; D and trimming come from the DNA. The table shows about 110,000 clones, with around 83% occurring only once. The CDR3 is made up of 13 amino acids. Germline V gives CDR1 LGHNA, CDR2 YSLEER. Trimming cost V 1 base and J 3 bases, with 6 bases left between them. Material: peripheral blood. The origin of this receptor is a man in his 70s with acute or convalescent COVID-19. This chain connects TRBV4-3 to TRBJ1-1, with D hard to call. The CDR3 reads CASSQASDTEAFF. The CDR3 region has the DNA TGCGCCAGCAGCCAAGCCTCGGACACTGAAGCTTTCTTT.